The 22 T cell receptor beta chains presented below share a single source sample, sequenced in a study of T cell repertoires in cytomegalovirus infection. TCRdb re-analysed the reads in MiXCR, keeping a single row per CDR3 protein. The data hold around 360,000 distinct CDR3 sequences, with approximately 35% observed a single time. Antigen specificity for these receptors is unknown. The source was cultured PBMCs, collected from culture after CMV antigen stimulation. All receptors derive from a human donor in good health (CMV status not recorded). Some clones in this sample may be carry-over from other donors' samples.

The V gene is TRBV6-1, the J gene TRBJ1-1, with unresolved D. V lost 4 bases and J lost 0, with 12 bases in between. Germline V lookup: CDR1 MNHNS, CDR2 SASEGT. This CDR3 has 15 residues. CDR3 protein: CASSGSPVMNTEAFF. In DNA form, the CDR3 reads TGTGCCAGCAGTGGGAGTCCCGTCATGAACACTGAAGCTTTCTTT.

J is TRBJ2-2 and V is TRBV28; 7 nucleotides agree with TRBD1. CDR3 size: 14 residues. J lost 4 bases, V lost 4 bases, and 3 bases had no gene match. Germline V CDR1 and CDR2: MDHEN, SYDVKM. CDR3 bases: TGTGCCAGCAGTTCCGGGACAGTCACCGGGGAGCTGTTTTTT. Residues: CASSSGTVTGELFF.

The chain is built from TRBV12-3 or TRBV12-4 and TRBJ1-3, with D tentatively TRBD1 (5 bases). The CDR3 consists of 14 residues. V lost 3 bases, J lost 4 bases, and 10 bases lay in between. CDR3 in amino acids: CASSLGLTGNTIYF. The CDR3 DNA is TGTGCCAGCAGTTTGGGACTAACCGGAAACACCATATATTTT.

This chain's CDR3 is CASSVASSYNEQFF. As DNA, the CDR3 is TGTGCCAGCAGCGTCGCCAGCTCCTACAATGAGCAGTTCTTC. This chain uses TRBV7-6 with TRBJ2-1, with D unresolved. V lost 5 bases and J lost 0, with 8 bases in between. CDR3 length: 14 amino acids. Germline V gives CDR1 SGHVS, CDR2 FNYEAQ. The variable domain in full, completed from reference TRBV7-6 and TRBJ2-1, reads GAGVSQSPRYKVTKRGQDVALRCDPISGHVSLYWYRQALGQGPEFLTYFNYEAQQDKSGLPNDRFSAERPEGSISTLTIQRTEQRDSAMYRCASSVASSYNEQFFGPGTRLTVL.

This chain joins TRBV12-3 or TRBV12-4 and TRBJ2-1; possibly TRBD2 for D (6 bases). V lost 6 bases, J lost 15 bases, and 24 bases lay in between. This CDR3 has 14 amino acids. CDR3 coding DNA: TGTGCCAGCAGCATGGGACTGAACCGACCAGAAGGGTTCTTC. Translating gives CASSMGLNRPEGFF.

In its sample, this clonotype was seen many times. This chain connects TRBV20-1 to TRBJ2-2; a weak D match, TRBD2 (6 bases). CDR3 length: 14 amino acids. V lost 5 bases and J lost 1, with 11 bases in between. Germline loops: CDR1 DFQATT, CDR2 SNEGSKA (reference sequence). The CDR3 nucleotides read TGCAGTGCTGTCCGGGACTGGAACACCGGGGAGCTGTTTTTT. This encodes CSAVRDWNTGELFF.

The V call is TRBV20-1, the J call TRBJ1-6; D gene ambiguous. V gave up 0 bases and J gave up 7 bases, with 16 bases separating them. This CDR3 contains 16 residues. Germline CDR1 is DFQATT and CDR2 is SNEGSKA (reference sequence). The CDR3 nucleotides are TGCAGTGCTAGAGATCTCCCCAGCCCGATAAATTCACCCCTCCACTTT. Protein product: CSARDLPSPINSPLHF.

V gene TRBV6-5 combines with J gene TRBJ1-1, with 8 bases identical to TRBD1. The ends lost 8 bases at V and 5 bases at J; junction bases unmatched: 10. This CDR3 comprises 14 residues. Germline CDR1 and CDR2: MNHEY and SVGAGI. The CDR3 DNA is TGTGCCAGCGGGCTATCAGGGGGCCGGACTGAAGCTTTCTTT. As protein: CASGLSGGRTEAFF.

The chain combines TRBV7-9 with TRBJ2-1; possible D gene TRBD2, 5 bases. V lost 3 bases and J lost 6, with 12 bases in between. Germline CDR1 SEHNR, CDR2 FQNEAQ (reference sequence). The CDR3 runs to 14 residues. CDR3 residues: CASSFWEWGNEQFF. Written as DNA, the CDR3 is TGTGCCAGCAGCTTTTGGGAGTGGGGCAATGAGCAGTTCTTC.

The chain links TRBV27 to TRBJ1-2, with D possibly being TRBD1 (5 bases). Trimming stripped 2 bases from V and 4 bases from J, with 11 bases between. CDR1 is MNHEY, CDR2 SMNVEV, per germline (reference sequence). This CDR3 spans 14 amino acids. In DNA form, the CDR3 reads TGTGCCAGCAGTTTACGCCCCGGGACCTATGGCTACACCTTC. This sequence encodes CASSLRPGTYGYTF.

The gene calls are TRBV18 and TRBJ1-1; the D gene is possibly TRBD1 (5 bases). With 3 bases removed from V and 4 bases from J, the gap between germline ends came to 18 bases. CDR3 length: 16 amino acids. In germline, CDR1 is KGHSH, CDR2 LQKENI. CDR3 amino acids: CASSPGAAGLGTEAFF. The DNA for the CDR3 is TGTGCCAGCTCACCCGGGGCTGCAGGGCTGGGCACTGAAGCTTTCTTT.

This chain links TRBV12-3 or TRBV12-4 with TRBJ1-1; perhaps TRBD1 as D (5 bases). The V end lost 1 base, the J end lost 7 bases, and 22 bases lay between the germline ends. This CDR3 region has 17 residues. The CDR3 is CASSLERLGGWVDEAFF. CDR3 DNA: TGTGCCAGCAGTTTAGAAAGATTGGGGGGTTGGGTCGATGAAGCTTTCTTT.

The V call is TRBV7-2, the J call TRBJ2-4; 8 bases align to TRBD1. V trimming: 2 bases; J trimming: 9 bases; junction bases outside the gene matches: 6. This CDR3 contains 14 residues. Germline V gives CDR1 SGHTA, CDR2 FQGNSA. Here the CDR3 reads CASSLRQGAAIQYF. DNA of the CDR3: TGTGCCAGCAGCTTAAGGCAGGGGGCCGCCATTCAGTACTTC.

The genes are TRBV19 and TRBJ2-1, with TRBD2 identical over 10 bases. Unmatched junction bases numbered 9, after V lost 7 bases and J lost 6 bases. The CDR3 has 15 residues. From germline, CDR1 is LNHDA and CDR2 SQIVND (reference sequence). The CDR3 loop reads CASKPSGRVRNEQFF. The CDR3 bases are TGTGCCAGTAAGCCTAGCGGGAGAGTTCGCAATGAGCAGTTCTTC. The full variable domain, with the rest looked up from reference TRBV19 and TRBJ2-1, is DGGITQSPKYLFRKEGQNVTLSCEQNLNHDAMYWYRQDPGQGLRLIYYSQIVNDFQKGDIAEGYSVSREKKESFPLTVTSAQKNPTAFYLCASKPSGRVRNEQFFGPGTRLTVL.

The chain links TRBV20-1 to TRBJ2-3; 7 positions agree with TRBD2. Germline CDR1 reads DFQATT; CDR2 reads SNEGSKA (reference sequence). The CDR3 length is 14 residues. The J segment lost 0 bases and the V segment lost 6 bases, leaving 6 bases of the junction unmatched. For the CDR3, the DNA is TGCAGTGCGAAACTAGCGACGAGCACAGATACGCAGTATTTT. This sequence encodes CSAKLATSTDTQYF.

Many counts were recorded for this clonotype. This chain joins TRBV11-2 and TRBJ2-3; 7 positions agree with TRBD2. The germline V gene has CDR1 SGHAT and CDR2 FQNNGV. There are 16 residues in the CDR3. After removal of 1 base from V and 2 bases from J, the junction contained 6 bases not matched to a gene. CDR3 DNA sequence: TGTGCCAGCAGCTTAGGAGTAGCGGGCTTCACAGATACGCAGTATTTT. It is translated as CASSLGVAGFTDTQYF.

The rearrangement uses TRBV11-3 and TRBJ1-1; no definite D call. Germline values: CDR1 SGHNT, CDR2 YENEEA. CDR3 size: 15 residues. With 4 bases removed from V and 3 bases from J, the gap between germline ends came to 15 bases. The CDR3 here is CASSSRSGRDTEAFF. As DNA, the CDR3 is TGTGCCAGCAGCTCCCGTTCCGGACGGGACACTGAAGCTTTCTTT.

V is TRBV20-1 and J is TRBJ2-7, with TRBD2 as a possible D gene (5 bases). Germline CDR1 DFQATT, CDR2 SNEGSKA (reference sequence). Between the trimmed V and J ends, which lost 0 bases and 5 bases, there was a span of 17 bases. The CDR3 spans 15 residues. The CDR3 coding sequence is TGCAGTGCTAGAGATCCCCCCTCGGGGAAAGACGAGCAGTACTTC. Residues: CSARDPPSGKDEQYF.

This chain's CDR3 is CASCSGPSYNEQFF. The CDR3, as DNA: TGTGCCAGCTGTAGCGGGCCTTCCTACAATGAGCAGTTCTTC. J is TRBJ2-1 and V is TRBV2; 7 bases align to TRBD2. V lost 8 bases, J lost 1 base, and 5 bases stayed unmatched. The CDR3 totals 14 residues. CDR1 and CDR2 from the germline V gene are SNHLY and FYNNEI.

J is TRBJ1-1 and V is TRBV7-2; D is possibly TRBD1 (6 bases). The CDR3 consists of 15 residues. V lost 4 bases and J 1 base, leaving 13 bases between the germline ends. Germline loops: CDR1 SGHTA, CDR2 FQGNSA. CDR3 loop: CASSSVRGWNTEAFF. The DNA for the CDR3 is TGTGCCAGCAGCTCAGTCAGGGGATGGAACACTGAAGCTTTCTTT.

In its sample, this clonotype was seen a few times. The chain uses TRBV7-2 and TRBJ2-7, with 7 bases lining up with TRBD2. In germline, CDR1 is SGHTA, CDR2 FQGNSA. This CDR3 has 15 residues. Trimming at V came to 5 bases and at J to 7 bases, leaving 14 bases not matched to a gene. CDR3 sequence reads: CASSPGDYIMGEQYF. The DNA for the CDR3 is TGTGCCAGCAGCCCGGGGGACTACATCATGGGGGAGCAGTACTTC.

This clonotype was detected a few times. The rearrangement joins TRBV5-1 to TRBJ1-2, with D possibly being TRBD1 (5 bases). CDR1 is SGHRS and CDR2 is YFSETQ in the germline V gene. V was cut by 5 bases and J by 1 base, with 12 bases left in between. This CDR3 comprises 14 residues. CDR3 sequence: CASRPGTVNYGYTF. The CDR3 region has the DNA TGCGCCAGCAGACCCGGGACGGTTAACTATGGCTACACCTTC.